Listed here are 20 T cell receptor beta chains from one sample, sequenced in a study of blood T cell repertoires in COVID-19. TCRdb's table, derived via immunoSEQ multiplex PCR, lists solely in-frame clones and lacks some. The table has around 250,000 clones, 70% to 90% seen once. The specimen was peripheral blood. These receptors came from a man between 60 and 75 years old with acute or convalescent COVID-19.

This clone came up a few times. The chain links TRBV12-3 or TRBV12-4 to TRBJ1-2; possibly TRBD1 for D (6 bases). The V and J ends lost 8 bases and 5 bases respectively, with 15 bases between them. There are 13 residues in the CDR3. The CDR3 sequence is CASSVTGPYGYTF. The DNA for the CDR3 is TGTGCCAGCTCAGTCACAGGGCCGTATGGCTACACCTTC.

The V and J genes are TRBV7-2 and TRBJ2-1; 8 bases agree with TRBD2. Trimming cost V 3 bases and J 4 bases; bases outside gene matches: 5. Germline V CDR1 and CDR2: SGHTA, FQGNSA. The CDR3 contains 15 residues. The CDR3 here is CASSFETSEYNEQFF. The CDR3 DNA is TGTGCCAGCAGCTTCGAGACTAGCGAGTACAATGAGCAGTTCTTC.

V and J are TRBV6-4 and TRBJ1-5, with 8 bases lining up with TRBD1. This CDR3 has 15 residues. Losses at the gene ends were 10 bases for V and 5 bases for J; bases not matched to a gene: 13. Germline CDR1 and CDR2: MRHNA and SNTAGT. In DNA, the CDR3 is TGTGCCACCGGTCGGGCAGGGGGCAGGGATCAGCCCCAGCATTTT. It encodes CATGRAGGRDQPQHF.

J is TRBJ2-7 and V is TRBV10-3; possibly TRBD1 for D (7 bases). CDR3 size: 23 residues. The V gene lost 6 bases and the J gene lost 3 bases, with 42 bases spanning the gap. Per the germline V gene, CDR1 is ENHRY and CDR2 is SYGVKD. In DNA, the CDR3 is TGTGCCATCAGAACTTTCGCGGGACAGCTAACTCCGACAGCTAAAGGCGGACGCTACGAGCAGTACTTC. It yields the protein CAIRTFAGQLTPTAKGGRYEQYF.

The chain links TRBV9 to TRBJ1-6, with D possibly being TRBD1 (6 bases). Germline lookup yields CDR1 SGDLS and CDR2 YYNGEE. Trimming took 4 bases from V and 9 from J, leaving 11 bases between them. The CDR3 is made up of 13 amino acids. This CDR3 is CASSPGTPSPLHF. CDR3 coding DNA: TGTGCCAGCAGCCCCGGGACACCTTCACCCCTCCACTTT. The full variable domain, in which reference TRBV9 and TRBJ1-6 provide the parts outside the CDR3, is DSGVTQTPKHLITATGQRVTLRCSPRSGDLSVYWYQQSLDQGLQFLIQYYNGEERAKGNILERFSAQQFPDLHSELNLSSLELGDSALYFCASSPGTPSPLHFGNGTRLTVT.

The chain employs TRBV18 and TRBJ2-1; 9 positions agree with TRBD1. With 3 bases clipped from V and 6 bases from J, the junction kept 12 bases outside the gene matches. The germline V gene has CDR1 KGHSH and CDR2 LQKENI. This CDR3 comprises 17 residues. The CDR3 nucleotides are TGTGCCAGCTCACCTTCAGGTCCGGGACAGGGAGTCAATGAGCAGTTCTTC. Its translation: CASSPSGPGQGVNEQFF.

This clone has just a few counts. The J gene is TRBJ2-7, the V gene TRBV9; 7 bases line up with TRBD1. Germline V CDR1 and CDR2: SGDLS, YYNGEE. CDR3 length equals 15 residues. The ends lost 0 bases at V and 1 base at J; junction bases unmatched: 4. The CDR3 coding sequence is TGTGCCAGCAGCGTAGCGGGACAGCCTTCCTACGAGCAGTACTTC. Its translation: CASSVAGQPSYEQYF.

The chain combines TRBV7-2 with TRBJ1-1; 9 bases are shared with TRBD1. Unmatched junction bases numbered 8, after V lost 1 base and J lost 11 bases. This CDR3 spans 14 amino acids. CDR1 is SGHTA, CDR2 FQGNSA, per germline. CDR3 sequence reads: CASSLVTRTGVAFF. CDR3 in DNA: TGTGCCAGCAGCTTAGTGACCCGGACAGGGGTGGCTTTCTTT.

V usage is TRBV11-2 and J usage is TRBJ2-7, with TRBD2 matching over 8 bases. The V gene end was trimmed by 5 bases and the J gene end by 2 bases; junction bases not matched to a gene: 5. CDR3 length: 14 amino acids. CDR1 is SGHAT and CDR2 is FQNNGV in the germline V gene. The CDR3 bases are TGTGCCAGCAGCCCACCGGGACTAGCCTACGAGCAGTACTTC. Translated: CASSPPGLAYEQYF.

The chain joins TRBV28 to TRBJ1-1, with a possible D match to TRBD1 (5 bases). Germline lookup yields CDR1 MDHEN and CDR2 SYDVKM. Trimming removed 6 bases at V and 2 bases at J, with 10 bases between. The CDR3 runs 13 residues. The DNA for the CDR3 is TGTGCCAGCAGCCGCAGGGTAAACACTGAAGCTTTCTTT. Translating it yields CASSRRVNTEAFF.

This chain links TRBV10-3 with TRBJ1-5; 9 bases map to TRBD1. The germline CDR1 and CDR2 sequences are ENHRY and SYGVKD. The CDR3 has 15 amino acids. J was trimmed by 3 bases and V by 4 bases; bases with no gene match: 4. CDR3 bases: TGTGCCATCAGTGCGACAGGGGGAGACAATCAGCCCCAGCATTTT. The encoded protein is CAISATGGDNQPQHF.

This chain uses TRBV6-2 or TRBV6-3 with TRBJ1-1; D call uncertain. Germline assignment: CDR1 MNHEY and CDR2 SVGEGT. V lost 0 bases, J lost 11 bases, and 31 bases lay in between. This CDR3 has 19 amino acids. CDR3: CASSYSVRAAGDGKGKAFF. CDR3 nucleotide sequence: TGTGCCAGCAGTTACTCGGTCCGTGCGGCAGGAGACGGGAAGGGCAAGGCTTTCTTT.

This clone occurred once. The gene calls are TRBV10-3 and TRBJ1-5, with D tentatively TRBD1 (5 bases). The CDR3 loop spans 14 amino acids. CDR1 and CDR2 (germline): ENHRY, SYGVKD. Deletions cut 2 bases from V and 2 bases from J, with 7 bases between. The CDR3 nucleotides read TGTGCCATCAGTGAGGTCAGGGGCAATCAGCCCCAGCATTTT. This encodes CAISEVRGNQPQHF.

V usage is TRBV6-2 or TRBV6-3 and J usage is TRBJ2-5; TRBD1 is a possible D gene (6 bases). CDR3 length: 16 amino acids. In germline, CDR1 is MNHEY, CDR2 SVGEGT. V was cut by 2 bases and J by 1 base, with 14 bases left in between. For the CDR3, the DNA is TGTGCCAGCAGTTACCCCGCCTACAGGGCCCAAGAGACCCAGTACTTC. Its translation is CASSYPAYRAQETQYF.

The chain joins TRBV28 to TRBJ2-3; TRBD1 is a possible D gene (5 bases). The CDR3 sequence is 14 residues long. In germline, CDR1 is MDHEN, CDR2 SYDVKM. Trimming took 2 bases from V and 2 from J, leaving 8 bases between them. CDR3 bases: TGTGCCAGCAGTTTAGGGGCCCCCACAGATACGCAGTATTTT. Its protein is CASSLGAPTDTQYF.

V and J are TRBV4-1 and TRBJ2-2, with D possibly being TRBD2 (6 bases). The CDR3 extends over 14 amino acids. V was pared by 2 bases and J by 4 bases, with 8 bases between. Germline loops: CDR1 MGHRA, CDR2 YSYEKL. CDR3 loop: CASSQPGVTGELFF. The CDR3, as DNA: TGCGCCAGCAGCCAACCGGGGGTCACCGGGGAGCTGTTTTTT.

The rearrangement links TRBV7-3 to TRBJ2-3; tentative D call: TRBD2 (6 bases). The germline V gene has CDR1 SGHTA and CDR2 FQGTGA. This CDR3 has 14 amino acids. The V end was cut by 5 bases, the J end by 3 bases, with 12 bases between. CDR3 sequence reads: CASSAGSVTDTQYF. Written as DNA, the CDR3 is TGTGCCAGCAGCGCCGGGAGTGTGACAGATACGCAGTATTTT.

The chain links TRBV5-4 to TRBJ1-4, with a weak D call TRBD1 (6 bases). The length of the CDR3 is 16 residues. V was clipped by 0 bases and J by 6 bases, with 15 bases between them. Germline CDR1 is SGHNT and CDR2 is YYREEE (reference sequence). Here the CDR3 DNA reads TGTGCCAGCAGCTTGGGGCGCGGGGGCGAAGATGAAAAACTGTTTTTT. Translating it yields CASSLGRGGEDEKLFF.

The V gene is TRBV3-1 (or the pseudogene TRBV3-2), the J gene TRBJ2-5; D might be TRBD1 (6 bases). CDR3 length: 17 residues. Per the germline V gene, CDR1 is LGHDT and CDR2 is YNNKEL (reference sequence). V lost 0 bases and J 3 bases, leaving 17 bases between the germline ends. The CDR3 bases are TGTGCCAGCAGCCAAGAGGGACACCTCGCCAGGGAAGAGACCCAGTACTTC. It codes for CASSQEGHLAREETQYF.

The gene calls are TRBV13 and TRBJ2-2, with TRBD2 identical over 13 bases. The germline V gene has CDR1 PRHDT and CDR2 FYEKMQ (reference sequence). With 4 bases clipped from V and 4 bases from J, the junction kept 6 bases outside the gene matches. This CDR3 has 17 amino acids. The CDR3 DNA reads TGTGCCAGCAGCTCTTTAACTAGCGGGAGGGGCACCGGGGAGCTGTTTTTT. Protein sequence: CASSSLTSGRGTGELFF.